These 22 T cell receptor beta chains originate from one sample sequenced in a study of blood T cell repertoires in COVID-19. Profiled with immunoSEQ multiplex PCR; TCRdb holds only in-frame clones, not every one. This sample carries about 200,000 clones, about three quarters of them seen once, and the ten largest clones take about 5.5%. Sequenced material: peripheral blood. Receptor source: a woman between 65 and 79 years old with acute or convalescent COVID-19.

The V and J genes are TRBV7-8 and TRBJ2-2; D gene ambiguous. This CDR3 region has 13 residues. Germline V CDR1 and CDR2: SGHVS, FQNEAQ. V lost 5 bases and J 6 bases, leaving 10 bases between the germline ends. The CDR3 DNA reads as TGTGCCAGCAGCCGACTCGAGGCCGGGGAGCTGTTTTTT. Protein product: CASSRLEAGELFF.

The gene calls are TRBV4-2 and TRBJ2-7; maybe TRBD1 (6 bases). The germline V gene has CDR1 LGHNA and CDR2 YNFKEQ. With 0 bases removed from V and 2 bases from J, the gap between germline ends came to 11 bases. CDR3 length: 15 residues. The CDR3 coding sequence is TGTGCCAGCAGCCAAGAGAGGGGGTTAGCCTACGAGCAGTACTTC. As protein: CASSQERGLAYEQYF.

V and J are TRBV12-3 or TRBV12-4 and TRBJ2-1; no clear D gene. The CDR3 has 13 residues. V was cut by 5 bases and J by 8 bases, with 13 bases left in between. CDR3 residues: CASSLDPLDEQFF. The CDR3, as DNA: TGTGCCAGCAGTCTAGACCCTTTAGATGAGCAGTTCTTC.

Regarding this clone: This sample also contains other DNA sequences that code for the same CDR3. The V and J genes are TRBV19 and TRBJ1-5; D uncertain. Trimming cost V 3 bases and J 4 bases, with 4 bases left between them. The CDR3 consists of 12 residues. Per the germline V gene, CDR1 is LNHDA and CDR2 is SQIVND (reference sequence). CDR3: CASSILNQPQHF. In DNA, the CDR3 is TGTGCCAGTAGTATCTTAAATCAGCCCCAGCATTTT. The full variable domain, completed using reference TRBV19 and TRBJ1-5, is DGGITQSPKYLFRKEGQNVTLSCEQNLNHDAMYWYRQDPGQGLRLIYYSQIVNDFQKGDIAEGYSVSREKKESFPLTVTSAQKNPTAFYLCASSILNQPQHFGDGTRLSIL.

This chain connects TRBV18 to TRBJ1-2, with TRBD1 identical over 7 bases. There are 14 residues in the CDR3. CDR1 is KGHSH, CDR2 LQKENI, per germline. Trimming removed 2 bases from V and 6 bases from J; junction bases left unmatched: 6. CDR3 loop: CASSPVTGEDGYTF. CDR3 coding DNA: TGTGCCAGCTCACCAGTTACAGGGGAGGATGGCTACACCTTC.

The V gene is TRBV3-1 (or the pseudogene TRBV3-2), the J gene TRBJ2-3, with 12 bases that match TRBD2. With V trimmed by 4 bases and J by 6 bases, 8 bases remained unmatched. The CDR3 has 16 residues. Germline V gives CDR1 LGHDT, CDR2 YNNKEL (reference sequence). The CDR3 here is CASSPDLAGGRDTQYF. CDR3 nucleotides: TGTGCCAGCAGCCCAGACCTAGCGGGAGGGCGCGATACGCAGTATTTT.

The chain employs TRBV28 and TRBJ1-1; D gene ambiguous. This CDR3 region has 11 residues. Germline V gene sequence: CDR1 MDHEN, CDR2 SYDVKM. Trimming shortened V by 4 bases and J by 8 bases, and 8 bases separated the two germline ends. In nucleotides, the CDR3 is TGTGCCAGCAGTTCACGGTCAGAAGCTTTCTTT. This codes for CASSSRSEAFF.

The gene calls are TRBV5-1 and TRBJ2-5; 7 nucleotides line up with TRBD1. Germline CDR1 SGHRS, CDR2 YFSETQ. The junction had 3 bases not matched to a gene; V was cut back by 2 bases and J by 2 bases. The CDR3 covers 14 residues. The CDR3 region has the DNA TGCGCCAGCAGCTTAGGGGGCTTACAAGAGACCCAGTACTTC. It translates to CASSLGGLQETQYF.

This chain links TRBV18 with TRBJ2-1; 9 bases map to TRBD2. The CDR3 runs 16 residues. The V gene's germline CDR1 is KGHSH and CDR2 LQKENI. V trimming: 2 bases; J trimming: 10 bases; junction bases outside the gene matches: 12. The DNA of the CDR3 is TGTGCCAGCTCACCATTGACGGCTAGCGGGACGGGGGAGCAGTTCTTC. Translating it yields CASSPLTASGTGEQFF.

This rearrangement joins TRBV30 to TRBJ2-2; 13 nucleotides match TRBD2. The CDR3 is made up of 16 amino acids. The V segment lost 0 bases and the J segment 6 bases; nucleotides outside the gene matches: 4. From germline, CDR1 is GTSNPN and CDR2 SVGIG (reference sequence). The CDR3 DNA follows: TGTGCCTGGAGTGTACTAGGACTAGCGGGAGCCGGGGAGCTGTTTTTT. Translation: CAWSVLGLAGAGELFF. Combining the CDR3 with reference TRBV30 and TRBJ2-2 gives the whole variable domain SQTIHQWPATLVQPVGSPLSLECTVEGTSNPNLYWYRQAAGRGLQLLFYSVGIGQISSEVPQNLSASRPQDRQFILSSKKLLLSDSGFYLCAWSVLGLAGAGELFFGEGSRLTVL.

The chain uses TRBV28 and TRBJ1-3; perhaps TRBD1 as D (5 bases). Germline loops: CDR1 MDHEN, CDR2 SYDVKM. This CDR3 spans 17 amino acids. With 6 bases removed from V and 4 bases from J, the gap between germline ends came to 22 bases. CDR3 protein: CASSRPGEGLGGNTIYF. The CDR3 nucleotides are TGTGCCAGCAGCCGCCCCGGGGAGGGGTTAGGAGGAAACACCATATATTTT.

The chain recombines TRBV3-1 (or the pseudogene TRBV3-2) with TRBJ1-2; TRBD1 aligns across 9 bases. The CDR3 totals 17 residues. Trimming at V came to 2 bases and at J to 8 bases, leaving 15 bases not matched to a gene. The V gene's germline CDR1 is LGHDT and CDR2 YNNKEL (reference sequence). CDR3 in amino acids: CASSQTQTGTGYFGYTF. The CDR3 nucleotides read TGTGCCAGCAGCCAAACACAAACCGGGACAGGGTATTTCGGCTACACCTTC.

The V and J genes are TRBV6-5 and TRBJ1-2, with 9 bases identical to TRBD1. V shed 4 bases, J shed 8 bases, and the junction held 2 bases outside the gene matches. The CDR3 has 12 residues. Germline CDR1 MNHEY, CDR2 SVGAGI. The CDR3, as DNA: TGTGCCAGCAGTTTGACAGGGGGGGGCTACACCTTC. This translates into CASSLTGGGYTF.

The rearrangement uses TRBV4-2 and TRBJ2-3; D may be TRBD2 (5 bases). Germline V CDR1 and CDR2: LGHNA, YNFKEQ. V was pared by 0 bases and J by 1 base, with 14 bases between. This CDR3 spans 17 amino acids. The chain's CDR3 is CASSQDVPLVGTDTQYF. The CDR3 DNA reads as TGTGCCAGCAGCCAAGATGTTCCACTAGTCGGCACAGATACGCAGTATTTT.

This chain links TRBV7-9 with TRBJ2-5; 8 bases are shared with TRBD2. Trimming removed 5 bases from V and 2 bases from J; junction bases left unmatched: 7. The CDR3 spans 15 residues. In germline, CDR1 is SEHNR, CDR2 FQNEAQ (reference sequence). The CDR3 DNA reads as TGTGCCAGCAGCCGACAACTAGCGGAACAAGAGACCCAGTACTTC. Residues: CASSRQLAEQETQYF.

The rearrangement uses TRBV10-2 and TRBJ2-5; D is perhaps TRBD2 (6 bases). Germline lookup yields CDR1 WSHSY and CDR2 SAAADI. V lost 0 bases to trimming and J lost 7 bases, with 12 bases between them. This CDR3 has 14 residues. The CDR3 DNA follows: TGCGCCAGCAGTGAGTCGACGGTGGGGGGGACCCAGTACTTC. Amino acids: CASSESTVGGTQYF.

The gene calls are TRBV2 and TRBJ1-2, with D perhaps matching TRBD1 (5 bases). The V end was cut by 1 base, the J end by 1 base, with 10 bases between. The CDR3 sequence is 15 residues long. Germline CDR1 is SNHLY and CDR2 is FYNNEI. CDR3 sequence: CASSEEAGYNYGYTF. The CDR3 DNA reads as TGTGCCAGCAGTGAAGAGGCAGGGTATAACTATGGCTACACCTTC. Full variable domain (rest looked up from reference TRBV2 and TRBJ1-2): EPEVTQTPSHQVTQMGQEVILRCVPISNHLYFYWYRQILGQKVEFLVSFYNNEISEKSEIFDDQFSVERPDGSNFTLKIRSTKLEDSAMYFCASSEEAGYNYGYTFGSGTRLTVV.

This sequence joins TRBV4-1 and TRBJ2-7; a weak D match, TRBD2 (6 bases). Germline CDR1 is MGHRA and CDR2 is YSYEKL. The CDR3 is 16 amino acids. V lost 1 base and J 3 bases, leaving 16 bases between the germline ends. The CDR3 reads CASSQVASDLSYEQYF. The DNA for the CDR3 is TGCGCCAGCAGCCAAGTCGCTAGCGATCTAAGCTACGAGCAGTACTTC.

V and J are TRBV2 and TRBJ2-1; 8 bases map to TRBD2. The germline gives CDR1 SNHLY, CDR2 FYNNEI. V dropped 3 bases and J dropped 3; count of bases not matched to a gene: 1. The CDR3 spans 14 residues. CDR3 coding DNA: TGTGCCAGCAGTGAGCTAGCGGGCTACAATGAGCAGTTCTTC. This codes for CASSELAGYNEQFF. Full variable domain (outside the CDR3, taken from reference TRBV2 and TRBJ2-1): EPEVTQTPSHQVTQMGQEVILRCVPISNHLYFYWYRQILGQKVEFLVSFYNNEISEKSEIFDDQFSVERPDGSNFTLKIRSTKLEDSAMYFCASSELAGYNEQFFGPGTRLTVL.

V usage is TRBV7-8 and J usage is TRBJ2-1, with 10 bases identical to TRBD2. V was pared by 3 bases and J by 7 bases, with 18 bases of the junction left unmatched. The CDR3 has 19 residues. Germline-derived CDR1 and CDR2 are SGHVS and FQNEAQ. The DNA for the CDR3 is TGTGCCAGCAGCTTTGACCGGGTCCGGGGAGCGGGAGGGAGTAATGAGCAGTTCTTC. It encodes CASSFDRVRGAGGSNEQFF.

The chain uses TRBV2 and TRBJ1-2, with D possibly matching TRBD1 (5 bases). CDR3 length equals 13 residues. Trimming removed 2 bases at V and 8 bases at J, with 12 bases between. Germline loops: CDR1 SNHLY, CDR2 FYNNEI. CDR3 residues: CASSESGRRGYTF. CDR3 DNA: TGTGCCAGCAGTGAATCAGGGCGTCGGGGCTACACCTTC. Filled out from reference TRBV2 and TRBJ1-2, the complete variable domain reads EPEVTQTPSHQVTQMGQEVILRCVPISNHLYFYWYRQILGQKVEFLVSFYNNEISEKSEIFDDQFSVERPDGSNFTLKIRSTKLEDSAMYFCASSESGRRGYTFGSGTRLTVV.

This chain links TRBV5-1 with TRBJ2-1; D is perhaps TRBD2 (6 bases). V was pared by 1 base and J by 7 bases, with 15 bases between. CDR1 and CDR2 from the germline V gene are SGHRS and YFSETQ. The CDR3 contains 15 residues. CDR3 DNA: TGCGCCAGCAGCTTGCAGGGAGGTGTCGGGAATGAGCAGTTCTTC. Encoded protein: CASSLQGGVGNEQFF.